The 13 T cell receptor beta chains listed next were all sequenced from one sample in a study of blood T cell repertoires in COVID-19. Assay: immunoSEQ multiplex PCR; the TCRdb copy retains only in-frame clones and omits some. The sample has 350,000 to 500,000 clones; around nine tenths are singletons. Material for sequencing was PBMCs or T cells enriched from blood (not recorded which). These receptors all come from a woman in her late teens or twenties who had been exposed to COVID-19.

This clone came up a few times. The CDR3 here is CASSQDGGEAFF. The CDR3 DNA follows: TGCGCCAGCAGTCAAGACGGCGGTGAAGCTTTCTTT. The V and J genes are TRBV23-1 and TRBJ1-1; D remains ambiguous. TRBV23-1 is reported as an ORF; its role is uncertain. This CDR3 is 12 amino acids long. V lost 2 bases to trimming and J lost 7 bases, with 8 bases between them.

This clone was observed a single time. The CDR3: CASSEVAGGLYEQYF. The DNA for the CDR3 is TGTGCCAGCAGTGAGGTAGCGGGAGGGCTCTACGAGCAGTACTTC. V and J are TRBV25-1 and TRBJ2-7, with 11 bases aligning to TRBD2. Looked up from germline, CDR1 is MGHDK and CDR2 is SYGVNS. The CDR3 length is 15 residues. V lost 3 bases, J lost 3 bases, and 4 bases stayed unmatched.

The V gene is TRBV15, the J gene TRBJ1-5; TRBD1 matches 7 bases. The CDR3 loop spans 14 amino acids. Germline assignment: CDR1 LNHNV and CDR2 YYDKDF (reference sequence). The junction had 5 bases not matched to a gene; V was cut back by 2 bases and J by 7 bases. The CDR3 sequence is CATSRRQGVQPQHF. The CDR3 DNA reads TGTGCCACCAGCAGACGACAGGGAGTACAGCCCCAGCATTTT. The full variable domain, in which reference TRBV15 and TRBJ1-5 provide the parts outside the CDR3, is DAMVIQNPRYQVTQFGKPVTLSCSQTLNHNVMYWYQQKSSQAPKLLFHYYDKDFNNEADTPDNFQSRRPNTSFCFLDIRSPGLGDTAMYLCATSRRQGVQPQHFGDGTRLSIL.

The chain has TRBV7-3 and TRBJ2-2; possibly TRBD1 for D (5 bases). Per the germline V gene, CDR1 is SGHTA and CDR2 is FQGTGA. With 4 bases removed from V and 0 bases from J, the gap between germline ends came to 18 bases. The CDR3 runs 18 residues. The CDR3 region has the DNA TGTGCCAGCAGCTCCTCGACAGACACTTTAGCGAACACCGGGGAGCTGTTTTTT. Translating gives CASSSSTDTLANTGELFF.

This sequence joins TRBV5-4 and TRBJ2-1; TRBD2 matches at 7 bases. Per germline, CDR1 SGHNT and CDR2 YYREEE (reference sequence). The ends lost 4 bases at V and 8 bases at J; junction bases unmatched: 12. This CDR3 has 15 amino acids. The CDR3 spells CASSPRLGGFDEQFF. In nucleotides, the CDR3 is TGTGCCAGCAGCCCGAGGTTGGGAGGGTTCGATGAGCAGTTCTTC.

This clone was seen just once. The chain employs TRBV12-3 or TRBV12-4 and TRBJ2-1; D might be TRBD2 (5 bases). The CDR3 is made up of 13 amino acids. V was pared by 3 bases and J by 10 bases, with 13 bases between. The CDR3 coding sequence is TGTGCCAGCAGTTTTTTCGAGGGTTTCGAGCAGTTCTTC. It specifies CASSFFEGFEQFF.

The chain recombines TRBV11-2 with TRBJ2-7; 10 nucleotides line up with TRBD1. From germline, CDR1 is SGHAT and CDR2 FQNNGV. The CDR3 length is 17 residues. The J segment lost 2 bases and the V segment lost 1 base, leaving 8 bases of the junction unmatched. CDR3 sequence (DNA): TGTGCCAGCAGCTTAGTTTCGGGACAGGGGAGGGCCTACGAGCAGTACTTC. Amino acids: CASSLVSGQGRAYEQYF. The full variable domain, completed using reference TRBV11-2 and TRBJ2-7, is EAGVAQSPRYKIIEKRQSVAFWCNPISGHATLYWYQQILGQGPKLLIQFQNNGVVDDSQLPKDRFSAERLKGVDSTLKIQPAKLEDSAVYLCASSLVSGQGRAYEQYFGPGTRLTVT.

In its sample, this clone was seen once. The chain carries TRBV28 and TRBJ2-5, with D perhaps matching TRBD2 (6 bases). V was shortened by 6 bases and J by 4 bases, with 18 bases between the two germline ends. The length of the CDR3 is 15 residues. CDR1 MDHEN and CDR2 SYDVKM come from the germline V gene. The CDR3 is CASRGRGGRGETQYF. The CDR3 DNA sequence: TGTGCCAGCAGGGGGAGAGGAGGGCGTGGAGAGACCCAGTACTTC.

The CDR3 DNA is TGTGCCAGCCGGGACAGTAACTATGGCTACACCTTC. Its protein product is CASRDSNYGYTF. The rearrangement joins TRBV2 to TRBJ1-2; 7 bases align to TRBD1. Trimming took 8 bases from V and 1 from J; bases not matched to a gene: 1. Germline V gene data show CDR1 as SNHLY and CDR2 as FYNNEI. The CDR3 sequence is 12 residues long.

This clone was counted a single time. For the CDR3, the DNA is TGTGCCAGCAGCCAAGTCTTCTCTAGCGGAGCCTACGAACTCACAGATACGCAGTATTTT. It translates to CASSQVFSSGAYELTDTQYF. The chain uses TRBV14 and TRBJ2-3, with TRBD2 matching 7 bases. The CDR3 consists of 20 residues. Germline loops: CDR1 SGHDN, CDR2 FVKESK. Trimming took 1 base from V and 2 from J; bases not matched to a gene: 18.

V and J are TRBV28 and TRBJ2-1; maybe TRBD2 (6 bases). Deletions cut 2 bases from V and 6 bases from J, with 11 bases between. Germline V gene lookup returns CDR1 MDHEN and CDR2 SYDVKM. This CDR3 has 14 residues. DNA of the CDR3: TGTGCCAGCAGTTTAAGGGGAGGACGCAATGAGCAGTTCTTC. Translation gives CASSLRGGRNEQFF.

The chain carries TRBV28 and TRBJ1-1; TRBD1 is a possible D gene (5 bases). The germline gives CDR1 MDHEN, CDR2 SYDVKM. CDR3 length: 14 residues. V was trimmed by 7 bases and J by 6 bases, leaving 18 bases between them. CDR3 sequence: CASKFTGRAPEAFF. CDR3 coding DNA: TGTGCCAGCAAGTTCACAGGACGCGCGCCTGAAGCTTTCTTT.

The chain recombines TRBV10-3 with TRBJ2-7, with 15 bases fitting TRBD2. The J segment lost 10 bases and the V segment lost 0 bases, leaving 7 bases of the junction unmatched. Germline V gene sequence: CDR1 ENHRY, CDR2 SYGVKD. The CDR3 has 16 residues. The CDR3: CAISESAPGLAGGQYF. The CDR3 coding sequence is TGTGCCATCAGTGAGTCGGCACCGGGACTAGCGGGAGGACAGTACTTC.